Following are 24 T cell receptor beta chains from one sample sequenced in a study of blood T cell repertoires in COVID-19. The table came from immunoSEQ multiplex PCR; TCRdb's copy has only in-frame clones and leaves some out. The sample lists some 100,000 clones; around 90% were seen once. Sequencing was performed on peripheral blood. The receptors come from a man aged 45-65 years with COVID-19, enrolled during active disease.

The rearrangement joins TRBV7-9 to TRBJ1-6, with D perhaps matching TRBD1 (6 bases). CDR3 length equals 14 residues. Germline CDR1 and CDR2: SEHNR and FQNEAQ (reference sequence). Trimming pared 5 bases from V and 7 bases from J, leaving 12 bases between. CDR3: CASSADSGNSPLHF. The CDR3 DNA reads as TGTGCCAGCAGCGCGGACAGTGGGAATTCACCCCTCCACTTT.

The chain links TRBV5-1 to TRBJ2-7, with 13 bases lining up with TRBD2. Germline V gene sequence: CDR1 SGHRS, CDR2 YFSETQ. Germline trimming cut 4 bases from V and 7 bases from J; bases unmatched to any gene: 5. The CDR3 is made up of 14 amino acids. CDR3 sequence: CASSAGLAGEEQYF. The CDR3 bases are TGCGCCAGCAGCGCCGGACTAGCGGGGGAGGAGCAGTACTTC.

The rearrangement links TRBV19 to TRBJ2-3; TRBD2 matches at 12 bases. The germline gives CDR1 LNHDA, CDR2 SQIVND (reference sequence). This CDR3 spans 17 amino acids. J lost 2 bases, V lost 1 base, and 4 bases had no gene match. CDR3 sequence (DNA): TGTGCCAGTAGTATAGGAGGACTAGCGGGGCTCACAGATACGCAGTATTTT. It codes for CASSIGGLAGLTDTQYF.

The chain has TRBV9 and TRBJ1-1, with a tentative D call TRBD1 (6 bases). This CDR3 comprises 15 residues. The germline V gene has CDR1 SGDLS and CDR2 YYNGEE. Trimming left V 4 bases short and J 5 bases short, with 18 bases between. In DNA, the CDR3 is TGTGCCAGCAGCACCGTCCCAGGGGTAAATACTGAAGCTTTCTTT. This encodes CASSTVPGVNTEAFF.

The J gene is TRBJ1-2, the V gene TRBV7-9, with D possibly TRBD1 on 5 matching bases. Per germline, CDR1 SEHNR and CDR2 FQNEAQ (reference sequence). This CDR3 comprises 13 residues. Trimming left V 9 bases short and J 0 bases short, with 11 bases between. Here the CDR3 DNA reads TGTGCCAGTGACAGCATGCCTAACTATGGCTACACCTTC. It specifies CASDSMPNYGYTF. Filled out from reference TRBV7-9 and TRBJ1-2, the complete variable domain reads DTGVSQNPRHKITKRGQNVTFRCDPISEHNRLYWYRQTLGQGPEFLTYFQNEAQLEKSRLLSDRFSAERPKGSFSTLEIQRTEQGDSAMYLCASDSMPNYGYTFGSGTRLTVV.

The chain employs TRBV7-9 and TRBJ2-5; maybe TRBD2 (6 bases). The CDR3 covers 13 residues. Germline CDR1 SEHNR, CDR2 FQNEAQ (reference sequence). The ends were cut back, 5 bases at V and 5 bases at J, with 12 bases in the middle. In nucleotides, the CDR3 is TGTGCCAGCAGCCCGACTAGGCTGGAGACCCAGTACTTC. Translation: CASSPTRLETQYF.

This clone was detected a few times. The chain uses TRBV5-4 and TRBJ2-7, with TRBD1 matching 9 bases. Germline V gene sequence: CDR1 SGHNT, CDR2 YYREEE (reference sequence). With 5 bases clipped from V and 5 bases from J, the junction kept 17 bases outside the gene matches. CDR3 length equals 17 residues. CDR3: CASRSPGTGTTGHEQYF. CDR3 nucleotides: TGTGCCAGCAGGTCACCAGGGACAGGGACGACCGGGCACGAGCAGTACTTC.

The chain carries TRBV28 and TRBJ1-2; 8 bases agree with TRBD1. The germline V gene has CDR1 MDHEN and CDR2 SYDVKM. CDR3 size: 13 residues. Unmatched junction bases numbered 4, after V lost 7 bases and J lost 3 bases. The CDR3 nucleotides read TGTGCCAGCACAGGGGGCAGTGACTATGGCTACACCTTC. This sequence encodes CASTGGSDYGYTF.

The chain carries TRBV11-2 and TRBJ1-1; 7 nucleotides agree with TRBD1. This CDR3 has 13 amino acids. The V gene end was trimmed by 6 bases and the J gene end by 4 bases; junction bases not matched to a gene: 5. In germline, CDR1 is SGHAT, CDR2 FQNNGV. The CDR3 nucleotides read TGTGCCAGCAGTTACAGGGGATCCACTGAAGCTTTCTTT. Protein product: CASSYRGSTEAFF.

This chain connects TRBV5-8 to TRBJ2-2; TRBD1 aligns across 7 bases. Germline CDR1 reads SGHTS; CDR2 reads YDEGEE. Trimming took 2 bases from V and 6 from J; bases not matched to a gene: 10. This CDR3 has 16 residues. This CDR3 is CASSFLQGIFAGELFF. In nucleotides, the CDR3 is TGTGCCAGCAGCTTTTTACAGGGGATCTTTGCCGGGGAGCTGTTTTTT.

The chain combines TRBV4-1 with TRBJ2-7; D call uncertain. V was pared by 0 bases and J by 3 bases, with 6 bases between. CDR3 size: 13 residues. Per the germline V gene, CDR1 is MGHRA and CDR2 is YSYEKL. Here the CDR3 DNA reads TGCGCCAGCAGCCAAGATCAGTTCTACGAGCAGTACTTC. Its translation is CASSQDQFYEQYF.

This clone was seen a handful of times. This chain links TRBV4-1 with TRBJ1-4, with D perhaps TRBD1 (6 bases). The CDR3 extends over 16 amino acids. Germline V lookup: CDR1 MGHRA, CDR2 YSYEKL. V was cut by 0 bases and J by 5 bases, with 13 bases left in between. The CDR3 protein is CASSQDRSGVNEKLFF. For the CDR3, the DNA is TGCGCCAGCAGCCAAGATCGATCAGGGGTAAATGAAAAACTGTTTTTT.

The genes are TRBV3-1 (or the pseudogene TRBV3-2) and TRBJ2-1, with D tentatively TRBD1 (5 bases). From germline, CDR1 is LGHDT and CDR2 YNNKEL (reference sequence). CDR3 length equals 16 residues. Trimming removed 1 base at V and 7 bases at J, with 17 bases between. The CDR3 protein is CASSQGQGIVMNEQFF. The CDR3 coding sequence is TGTGCCAGCAGCCAAGGGCAGGGTATCGTTATGAATGAGCAGTTCTTC.

The CDR3: CASSSRVLNEKLFF. The CDR3 DNA sequence: TGTGCCAGCAGTTCCAGGGTGCTAAATGAAAAACTGTTTTTT. V and J are TRBV6-5 and TRBJ1-4; possible D gene TRBD1, 5 bases. This CDR3 contains 14 residues. The ends were cut back, 4 bases at V and 5 bases at J, with 11 bases in the middle. From germline, CDR1 is MNHEY and CDR2 SVGAGI.

The chain links TRBV6-5 to TRBJ2-2, with 8 bases fitting TRBD1. The CDR3 extends over 15 amino acids. CDR1 is MNHEY and CDR2 is SVGAGI in the germline V gene. V gave up 6 bases and J gave up 1 base; unmatched junction bases: 4. In nucleotides, the CDR3 is TGTGCCAGCAGAGGGACAGGTGGGAACACCGGGGAGCTGTTTTTT. It yields the protein CASRGTGGNTGELFF.

The chain is built from TRBV6-2 or TRBV6-3 and TRBJ2-5, with 10 nucleotides matching TRBD2. The CDR3 runs to 14 residues. In germline, CDR1 is MNHEY, CDR2 SVGEGT. After removal of 6 bases from V and 3 bases from J, the junction contained 4 bases not matched to a gene. The chain's CDR3 is CASSRGLAKETQYF. The CDR3 region has the DNA TGTGCCAGCAGCCGGGGACTAGCGAAAGAGACCCAGTACTTC.

The rearrangement uses TRBV9 and TRBJ1-2; D remains unclear. This CDR3 is 13 amino acids long. The germline gives CDR1 SGDLS, CDR2 YYNGEE. Between the trimmed V and J ends, which lost 0 bases and 2 bases, there was a span of 5 bases. CDR3 sequence (DNA): TGTGCCAGCAGCGTAGTTCAGAACTATGGCTACACCTTC. This codes for CASSVVQNYGYTF.

The chain carries TRBV14 and TRBJ1-5, with D maybe TRBD1 (6 bases). CDR3 size: 14 residues. CDR1 is SGHDN, CDR2 FVKESK, per germline. Trimming stripped 4 bases from V and 7 bases from J, with 14 bases between. The CDR3, as DNA: TGTGCCAGCAGCCCCGCGGGGGGCTTGCAGCCCCAGCATTTT. Translating gives CASSPAGGLQPQHF.

The rearrangement links TRBV5-8 to TRBJ2-2, with a weak D call TRBD2 (6 bases). The V end was cut by 4 bases, the J end by 4 bases, with 14 bases between. The CDR3 is 15 residues long. Germline V gives CDR1 SGHTS, CDR2 YDEGEE. The CDR3 sequence: CASSGRRSPTGELFF. In DNA form, the CDR3 reads TGTGCCAGCAGCGGGAGGAGGAGTCCCACCGGGGAGCTGTTTTTT.

The gene calls are TRBV6-5 and TRBJ1-2, with 7 bases fitting TRBD1. CDR3 size: 15 residues. In germline, CDR1 is MNHEY, CDR2 SVGAGI. V trimming: 6 bases; J trimming: 4 bases; junction bases outside the gene matches: 11. CDR3 region: CASRPSGGSGYGYTF. The CDR3 DNA sequence: TGTGCCAGCAGACCTTCAGGGGGATCGGGCTATGGCTACACCTTC.

The V gene is TRBV14, the J gene TRBJ1-2, with D tentatively TRBD1 (5 bases). V lost 5 bases to trimming and J lost 2 bases, with 6 bases between them. There are 12 residues in the CDR3. From germline, CDR1 is SGHDN and CDR2 FVKESK. The CDR3 is CASSNRNYGYTF. The CDR3 DNA reads TGTGCCAGCAGCAACAGGAACTATGGCTACACCTTC.

The gene calls are TRBV12-3 or TRBV12-4 and TRBJ1-2; a possible D gene is TRBD1 (5 bases). The CDR3 length is 13 residues. The V and J ends lost 7 bases and 1 base respectively, with 10 bases between them. The CDR3 DNA reads as TGTGCCAGCACCAAGACAGATAACTATGGCTACACCTTC. Residues: CASTKTDNYGYTF.

The chain uses TRBV27 and TRBJ2-3; TRBD2 is a possible D gene (6 bases). CDR3 length: 15 amino acids. V was clipped by 0 bases and J by 2 bases, with 9 bases between them. CDR1 is MNHEY and CDR2 is SMNVEV in the germline V gene (reference sequence). The CDR3 nucleotides are TGTGCCAGCAGTTTATCGGTGGGACTCACAGATACGCAGTATTTT. Amino acid sequence: CASSLSVGLTDTQYF.

The chain employs TRBV19 and TRBJ1-6; the D gene is possibly TRBD1 (6 bases). Trimming took 4 bases from V and 4 from J, leaving 8 bases between them. CDR1 and CDR2 from the germline V gene are LNHDA and SQIVND (reference sequence). The CDR3 contains 14 residues. CDR3 sequence: CASSTGVYNSPLHF. In DNA, the CDR3 is TGTGCCAGTAGTACAGGGGTATATAATTCACCCCTCCACTTT.